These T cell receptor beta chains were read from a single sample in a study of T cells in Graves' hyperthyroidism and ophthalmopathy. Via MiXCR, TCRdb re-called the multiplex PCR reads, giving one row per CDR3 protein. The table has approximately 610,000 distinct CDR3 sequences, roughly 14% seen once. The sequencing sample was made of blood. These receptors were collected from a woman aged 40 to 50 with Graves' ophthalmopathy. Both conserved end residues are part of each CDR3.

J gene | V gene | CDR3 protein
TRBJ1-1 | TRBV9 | CASSPTFIGANTEAFF
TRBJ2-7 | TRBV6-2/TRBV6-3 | CASNRDQGSSYEQYF
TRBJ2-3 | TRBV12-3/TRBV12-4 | CASSSRGLTRHTQYF
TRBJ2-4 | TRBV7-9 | CASSSGLAYIQYF
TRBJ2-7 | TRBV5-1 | CASSPWGGQGAEQYF
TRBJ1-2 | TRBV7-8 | CASGSPNYGYTF
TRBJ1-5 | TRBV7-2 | CASSSIGQGNQPQHF
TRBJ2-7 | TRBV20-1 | CSARDMYYEQYF
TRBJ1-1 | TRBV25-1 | CASSQISGRNTEAFF
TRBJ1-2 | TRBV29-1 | CSVGQIWGDYGYTF
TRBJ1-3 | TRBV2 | CASSDGHSGNIIYF
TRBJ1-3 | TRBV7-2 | CASSLTGANAGNTIYF
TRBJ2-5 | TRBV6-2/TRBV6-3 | CASSFTSDQETQYF
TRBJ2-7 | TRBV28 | CASSGVLLAYEQYF
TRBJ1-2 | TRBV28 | CAIQGQGGGYTF
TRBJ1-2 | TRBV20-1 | CSARAGTYGYTF
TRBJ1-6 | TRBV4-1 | CASSPGLAQNSPLHF
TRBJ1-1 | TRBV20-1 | CSAIWGPNTEAFF
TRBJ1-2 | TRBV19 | CASSTLTDLLAFDYGYTF
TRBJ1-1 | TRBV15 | CATSPGSTEAFF
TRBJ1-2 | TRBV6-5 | CASSYRQPYGYTF
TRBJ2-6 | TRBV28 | CASSATQRGRGLAANVLTF
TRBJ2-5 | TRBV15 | CATSSSGEAKQETQYF
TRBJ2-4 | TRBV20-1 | CSADDREGIGKNIQYF
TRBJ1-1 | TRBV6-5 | CASSYSQEGTEAFF
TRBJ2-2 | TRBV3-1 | CASSQGELDSYTGELFF
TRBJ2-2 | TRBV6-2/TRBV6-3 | CASSLGGPSIIGELFF
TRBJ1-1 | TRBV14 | CASSQVLGFYTEAFF
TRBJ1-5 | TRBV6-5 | CASSPRQGAGQPQHF
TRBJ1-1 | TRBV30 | CAWSHGLGGTEAFF
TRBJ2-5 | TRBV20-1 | CSASTGGGLLETQYF
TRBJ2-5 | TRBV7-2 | CASRQTSGSLETQYF
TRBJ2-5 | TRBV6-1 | CASTTVQRFGETQYF
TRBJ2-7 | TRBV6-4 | CASSARPGTSYEQYF
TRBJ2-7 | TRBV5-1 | CASSLLGYGGEQYF
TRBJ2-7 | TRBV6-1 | CATAQVAYEQYF
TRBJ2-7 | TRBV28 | CASSPRDRQAYERYF
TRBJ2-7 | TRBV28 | CASSLAGRPTYEQYF
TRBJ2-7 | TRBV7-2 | CASTPSGSSYEQYF
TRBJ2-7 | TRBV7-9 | CAVEDSSYEQYF
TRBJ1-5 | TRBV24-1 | CATSDLGYQPQHF
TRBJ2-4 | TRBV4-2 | CASSQGADKNIQYF